This T cell receptor (beta chain) stems from a study of breast tumors, draining lymph nodes, adjacent tissues. The V end lost 7 bases, the J end lost 1 base, and 10 bases lay between the germline ends. Germline V gene data show CDR1 as SNHLY and CDR2 as FYNNEI. CDR3 length: 13 amino acids. TCRdb re-analysed the multiplex PCR reads in MiXCR, keeping a single row per CDR3 protein. The repertoire includes roughly 220,000 distinct CDR3 sequences, under 35% of them detected once, and over 3.5% sits in the top ten. Samples came from axillary lymph nodes draining the breast cancer. Sequenced sample: axillary lymph node tissue. The sequence came from a female donor with breast cancer. Some clones in this sample may be carry-over from other donors' samples. V gene TRBV2 combines with J gene TRBJ1-1; D is unresolved. As DNA, the CDR3 is TGTGCCAGCAATAGACGTGGGAACACTGAAGCTTTCTTT. Translating it yields CASNRRGNTEAFF.